These 8 T cell receptor beta chains share one sample of origin, sequenced in a study of cytomegalovirus exposure and HLA in healthy donors. A multiplex PCR was run with 60 Vbeta primers and 13 Jbeta primers. Some clones are missing from TCRdb's copy, which holds only in-frame ones; the method was immunoSEQ multiplex PCR. This table holds some 70,000 clones. The sequenced sample consisted of PBMCs. These receptors were taken from a female donor in good health and CMV-seropositive.

This chain uses TRBV10-3 with TRBJ1-1; the D is unclear. This CDR3 is built from 14 residues. V gave up 5 bases and J gave up 3 bases, with 13 bases separating them. Per germline, CDR1 ENHRY and CDR2 SYGVKD. In nucleotides, the CDR3 is TGTGCCATCAGTTCCCGGGGTGGGGACACTGAAGCTTTCTTT. Translation gives CAISSRGGDTEAFF.

The rearrangement links TRBV28 to TRBJ1-5; D gene uncertain. The CDR3 consists of 11 residues. The V gene lost 2 bases and the J gene lost 9 bases, with 5 bases spanning the gap. Germline-derived CDR1 and CDR2 are MDHEN and SYDVKM. The CDR3 DNA follows: TGTGCCAGCAGTTTAATATGGCCCCAGCATTTT. As protein: CASSLIWPQHF.

The chain joins TRBV4-1 to TRBJ2-1, with a weak D call TRBD1 (5 bases). The CDR3 is 15 amino acids. Trimming removed 0 bases from V and 6 bases from J, with 12 bases in between. The germline V gene encodes CDR1 MGHRA and CDR2 YSYEKL. The CDR3 reads CASSQDRGRANEQFF. CDR3 nucleotides: TGCGCCAGCAGCCAAGATCGAGGCAGGGCCAATGAGCAGTTCTTC.

The CDR3 DNA follows: TGCAGCGTTGACGGTTCGGGGGGGCAGATTGGCTCGGCAGATACGCAGTATTTT. Protein: CSVDGSGGQIGSADTQYF. This chain uses TRBV29-1 with TRBJ2-3; TRBD2 agrees at 8 bases. Germline V lookup: CDR1 SQVTM, CDR2 ANQGSEA. J lost 4 bases, V lost 3 bases, and 18 bases had no gene match. The CDR3 spans 18 residues.

The rearrangement uses TRBV5-1 and TRBJ2-5, with D possibly matching TRBD1 (5 bases). The CDR3 has 14 amino acids. Germline-derived CDR1 and CDR2 are SGHRS and YFSETQ. Trimming took 1 base from V and 2 from J, leaving 9 bases between them. For the CDR3, the DNA is TGCGCCAGCAGCTTGTTTACAGGACAAGAGACCCAGTACTTC. It specifies CASSLFTGQETQYF. Combining the CDR3 with reference TRBV5-1 and TRBJ2-5 gives the whole variable domain KAGVTQTPRYLIKTRGQQVTLSCSPISGHRSVSWYQQTPGQGLQFLFEYFSETQRNKGNFPGRFSGRQFSNSRSEMNVSTLELGDSALYLCASSLFTGQETQYFGPGTRLLVL.

The chain couples TRBV7-6 to TRBJ1-6; 10 bases agree with TRBD1. Germline V lookup: CDR1 SGHVS, CDR2 FNYEAQ. The CDR3 loop spans 15 amino acids. Trimming took 4 bases from V and 10 from J; bases not matched to a gene: 7. DNA for the CDR3: TGTGCCAGCAGCTCCGGGACAGGGGTGGGGTCACCCCTCCACTTT. It codes for CASSSGTGVGSPLHF.

The chain recombines TRBV2 with TRBJ2-7, with D unresolved. The CDR3 has 13 residues. Trimming took 6 bases from V and 0 from J, leaving 9 bases between them. From germline, CDR1 is SNHLY and CDR2 FYNNEI. The CDR3 nucleotides are TGTGCCAGCAGCCCCTCTCTCTCCTACGAGCAGTACTTC. This encodes CASSPSLSYEQYF. The full variable domain, completed using reference TRBV2 and TRBJ2-7, is EPEVTQTPSHQVTQMGQEVILRCVPISNHLYFYWYRQILGQKVEFLVSFYNNEISEKSEIFDDQFSVERPDGSNFTLKIRSTKLEDSAMYFCASSPSLSYEQYFGPGTRLTVT.

This chain connects TRBV30 to TRBJ2-5, with 10 nucleotides matching TRBD1. The J call may be mistaken, given a closer DNA end match to TRBJ2-7. Germline V lookup: CDR1 GTSNPN, CDR2 SVGIG (reference sequence). CDR3 length: 14 residues. CDR3 region: CACPGTGASYEQYF. The CDR3 DNA is TGTGCCTGTCCCGGGACAGGGGCCTCCTACGAGCAGTACTTC.